The clone carrying this T cell receptor (beta chain) appeared a few times. The data originate from a study of identical twins. TCRdb reprocessed the 5' RACE reads via MiXCR and lists one record per CDR3 protein. The repertoire holds nearly 200,000 distinct CDR3 sequences, with around 15% as singletons. The CDR3 is 16 amino acids. Trimming cost V 4 bases and J 5 bases; bases outside gene matches: 10. In addition, the sample was reused for a study of T cells expressing NK-cell markers. As that study records: Seven sequenced donors out of eight were HCMV-seropositive, one seronegative.

This clonotype was sampled from a woman aged 18-35 years in good health. V and J are TRBV12-3 or TRBV12-4 and TRBJ2-1; 8 bases fit TRBD2. The source material was CD8+ T cells sorted from blood. CDR3 amino acids: CASSSWVAGHNNEQFF. CDR3 nucleotide sequence: TGTGCCAGCAGTTCCTGGGTAGCGGGGCATAACAATGAGCAGTTCTTC.